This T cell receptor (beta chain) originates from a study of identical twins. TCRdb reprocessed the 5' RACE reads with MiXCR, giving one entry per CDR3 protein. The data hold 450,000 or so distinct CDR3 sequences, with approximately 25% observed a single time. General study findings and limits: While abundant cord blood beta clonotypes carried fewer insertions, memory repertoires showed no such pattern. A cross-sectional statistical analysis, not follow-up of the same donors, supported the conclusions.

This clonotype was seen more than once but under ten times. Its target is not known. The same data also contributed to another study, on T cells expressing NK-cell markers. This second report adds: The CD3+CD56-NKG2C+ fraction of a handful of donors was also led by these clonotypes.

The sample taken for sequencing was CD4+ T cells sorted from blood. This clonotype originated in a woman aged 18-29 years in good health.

This chain's CDR3 is CASSPAGDTQYF. The CDR3 nucleotides read TGCGCCAGCAGCCCCGCAGGGGATACGCAGTATTTT. The rearrangement uses TRBV5-1 and TRBJ2-3; possible D gene TRBD1, 5 bases. The CDR3 is 12 amino acids. Germline assignment: CDR1 SGHRS and CDR2 YFSETQ. Trimming took off 4 bases at V and 6 bases at J, with 9 bases between the two ends. Filled out from reference TRBV5-1 and TRBJ2-3, the complete variable domain reads KAGVTQTPRYLIKTRGQQVTLSCSPISGHRSVSWYQQTPGQGLQFLFEYFSETQRNKGNFPGRFSGRQFSNSRSEMNVSTLELGDSALYLCASSPAGDTQYFGPGTRLTVL.